These T cell receptor beta chains were read from a single sample in a study of shared clonotypes between healthy human individuals. Clones were read by immunoSEQ multiplex PCR, and TCRdb kept only the in-frame ones, dropping some. In the table there are some 650,000 clones, roughly 97% of which are singletons. Source material: naive CD4+ T cells sorted from blood. The receptor set was obtained from a woman in her thirties in good health. The CDR3 runs from the conserved cysteine through the conserved F or W. D genes are given only for firm matches. The listing skips clone size in some rows; elsewhere it reads once, few, many or a size class.

clone_size j_call d_call v_call cdr3_aa cdr3_nt
- TRBJ1-6 - TRBV5-1 CASSSGTGNSPLHF TGCGCCAGCAGCTCAGGGACCGGCAATTCACCCCTCCACTTT
- TRBJ2-7 - TRBV21-1 CASRATSGPLYEQYF TGTGCCAGCAGGGCGACTAGCGGGCCTCTCTACGAGCAGTACTTC
- TRBJ2-6 TRBD1 TRBV14 CASSQDTGTGGPGANVLTF TGTGCCAGCAGCCAAGATACGGGGACAGGGGGACCTGGGGCCAACGTCCTGACTTTC
- TRBJ2-3 - TRBV29-1 CSVPMNGDTQYF TGCAGCGTTCCAATGAACGGGGATACGCAGTATTTT
- TRBJ2-4 - TRBV7-8 CASSVTLGVPKNIQYF TGTGCCAGCAGCGTAACGTTGGGAGTCCCCAAAAACATTCAGTACTTC
- TRBJ2-7 TRBD2 TRBV11-2 CASSLEGLAEGYEQYF TGTGCCAGCAGCTTAGAGGGGCTAGCGGAGGGCTACGAGCAGTACTTC
- TRBJ1-4 - TRBV10-3 CAIGAGSGANEKLFF TGTGCCATCGGGGCAGGTTCAGGTGCGAATGAAAAACTGTTTTTT
once TRBJ2-7 - TRBV19 CASTPSRGELYEQYF TGTGCCAGTACCCCCTCCAGGGGGGAGTTGTACGAGCAGTACTTC
once TRBJ1-2 - TRBV12-5 CASGLVLGQTFYGYTF TGTGCTAGTGGTTTGGTACTAGGACAGACTTTTTATGGCTACACCTTC
- TRBJ2-1 - TRBV2 CASGGFGYEQFF TGTGCCAGCGGGGGGTTCGGGTATGAGCAGTTCTTC
- TRBJ2-1 TRBD2 TRBV7-9 CASSLGPPAAGKINEQFF TGTGCCAGCAGCTTAGGCCCGCCCGCAGCGGGAAAGATTAATGAGCAGTTCTTC
- TRBJ1-2 - TRBV27 CATGRAYGYTF TGTGCCACTGGAAGGGCCTATGGCTACACCTTC
once TRBJ2-7 - TRBV28 CASQQEKQAFSSYEQYF TGTGCCAGCCAACAAGAAAAACAGGCCTTTAGCTCCTACGAGCAGTACTTC
- TRBJ2-5 TRBD2 TRBV5-4 CASSTRLAGVETQYF TGTGCCAGCAGCACCCGACTAGCGGGAGTAGAGACCCAGTACTTC
once TRBJ1-2 - TRBV7-2 CASSSPGSFWGYGYTF TGTGCCAGCAGTTCCCCAGGGTCCTTCTGGGGCTATGGCTACACCTTC
- TRBJ2-7 TRBD2 TRBV4-2 CASSQVDLAGGVDEQYF TGTGCCAGCAGCCAAGTGGACCTAGCGGGAGGGGTGGACGAGCAGTACTTC
- TRBJ2-1 - TRBV14 CASSRDFSTTHNEQFF TGTGCCAGCAGCCGGGACTTCTCGACGACACACAATGAGCAGTTCTTC
- TRBJ1-4 - TRBV4-2 CASSQEATFATNEKLFF TGTGCCAGCAGCCAAGAGGCCACCTTTGCAACTAATGAAAAACTGTTTTTT
- TRBJ2-1 TRBD2 TRBV5-4 CASSLLSGRPRNEQFF TGTGCCAGCAGCTTACTCAGCGGGAGGCCTAGGAATGAGCAGTTCTTC
- TRBJ2-7 - TRBV5-1 CASSPFVGERNREQYF TGCGCCAGCAGCCCCTTTGTGGGGGAAAGAAACCGCGAGCAGTACTTC
once TRBJ1-5 - TRBV7-9 CASRMRRAQHF TGTGCCAGCAGGATGCGTCGGGCCCAGCATTTT
- TRBJ1-3 - TRBV19 CASSIGVMENTIYF TGTGCCAGTAGTATCGGGGTAATGGAAAACACCATATATTTT
once TRBJ2-4 - TRBV18 CASSPETGLAKNIQYF TGTGCCAGCTCACCGGAGACAGGACTAGCCAAAAACATTCAGTACTTC
- TRBJ1-5 - TRBV27 CASSRKTDSNQPQHF TGTGCCAGCAGCCGAAAGACAGATAGCAATCAGCCCCAGCATTTT
- TRBJ2-7 TRBD2 TRBV6-5 CASRATSTTYEQYF TGTGCCAGCAGAGCGACTAGCACTACCTACGAGCAGTACTTC
- TRBJ2-1 - TRBV10-2 CASRPMVRLEANEQFF TGCGCCAGCAGGCCAATGGTGAGACTAGAAGCCAATGAGCAGTTCTTC
- TRBJ2-7 - TRBV7-9 CASSLGMDGSSDEQYF TGTGCCAGCAGCTTGGGTATGGACGGCTCCAGCGACGAGCAGTACTTC
- TRBJ2-7 - TRBV5-8 CASTRVLGHEQYF TGTGCCAGCACCCGGGTCCTTGGCCACGAGCAGTACTTC
- TRBJ2-7 - TRBV6-5 CASREDRSSYEQYF TGTGCCAGCAGAGAGGATCGGAGCTCCTACGAGCAGTACTTC
- TRBJ2-1 TRBD2 TRBV11-2 CASSLAWLAGQEQFF TGTGCCAGCAGCTTAGCTTGGCTAGCGGGTCAGGAGCAGTTCTTC
- TRBJ2-5 - TRBV28 CASSLQAGQWETQYF TGTGCCAGCAGTTTACAGGCAGGGCAGTGGGAGACCCAGTACTTC
- TRBJ2-2 - TRBV15 CATSRTWYGSGELFF TGTGCCACCAGCAGAACCTGGTACGGGTCCGGGGAGCTGTTTTTT
- TRBJ2-1 TRBD1 TRBV19 CASSTSLGRGRNEQFF TGTGCCAGTAGTACCTCTTTGGGCAGGGGGCGCAATGAGCAGTTCTTC
- TRBJ2-2 TRBD2 TRBV29-1 CSVPGLVGTGELFF TGCAGCGTTCCGGGACTAGTCGGGACCGGGGAGCTGTTTTTT
- TRBJ1-2 TRBD1 TRBV2 CASSGGTGHGYTF TGTGCCAGCAGTGGAGGGACAGGGCATGGCTACACCTTC
- TRBJ2-1 TRBD1 TRBV27 CASSLTGGRTNEQFF TGTGCCAGCAGTCTCACAGGGGGGCGGACCAATGAGCAGTTCTTC
- TRBJ2-1 TRBD2 TRBV10-1 CASSDRGAGGPGSVQFF TGCGCCAGCAGTGACAGGGGAGCGGGAGGGCCTGGTTCAGTGCAGTTCTTC
- TRBJ2-6 - TRBV7-2 CASSLWSSGANVLTF TGTGCCAGCAGCTTATGGAGTTCTGGGGCCAACGTCCTGACTTTC
- TRBJ2-1 - TRBV4-1 CASSQGNNRDYNEQFF TGCGCCAGCAGCCAAGGTAATAATAGGGACTACAATGAGCAGTTCTTC
- TRBJ1-1 - TRBV2 CASSAGAGFEAFF TGTGCCAGCAGTGCCGGCGCCGGGTTCGAAGCTTTCTTT
- TRBJ1-6 - TRBV7-2 CASSLRWSPLHF TGTGCCAGCAGCCTACGGTGGTCACCCCTCCACTTT
- TRBJ2-1 - TRBV28 CASGPVGLEQFF TGTGCCAGCGGGCCGGTAGGGCTTGAGCAGTTCTTC
- TRBJ2-2 TRBD2 TRBV5-4 CASSWWTSGSTGELFF TGTGCCAGCAGCTGGTGGACTAGCGGGAGTACCGGGGAGCTGTTTTTT
- TRBJ2-1 TRBD2 TRBV18 CASSRLAGGIDEQFF TGTGCCAGCTCTCGACTAGCGGGAGGTATAGATGAGCAGTTCTTC
- TRBJ1-4 TRBD1 TRBV7-6 CASRGQGREKLFF TGTGCCAGCAGAGGACAGGGACGTGAAAAACTGTTTTTT
once TRBJ2-3 - TRBV4-1 CASSQDQGLAQYF TGCGCCAGCAGCCAAGATCAAGGGTTGGCGCAGTATTTT
- TRBJ2-2 - TRBV12-1 CASSFGGANGELFF TGTGCCAGCAGCTTTGGGGGGGCTAACGGGGAGCTGTTTTTT
once TRBJ2-1 - TRBV28 CASSLFQSGNNEQFF TGTGCCAGCAGTTTATTCCAGAGCGGCAACAATGAGCAGTTCTTC
once TRBJ1-5 - TRBV19 CASSIKYSNQPQHF TGTGCCAGTAGTATAAAATATAGCAATCAGCCCCAGCATTTT
- TRBJ1-3 TRBD1 TRBV19 CASSRGTGSGNTIYF TGTGCCAGTAGCCGAGGGACAGGCTCTGGAAACACCATATATTTT
- TRBJ2-5 - TRBV28 CASAPGSLETQYF TGTGCCAGCGCCCCGGGGAGTCTGGAGACCCAGTACTTC
once TRBJ2-7 - TRBV30 CAWRLLGYEQYF TGTGCCTGGAGGCTACTGGGGTACGAGCAGTACTTC